Below are 25 T cell receptor beta chains sequenced from a single sample in a study of shared clonotypes between healthy human individuals. TCRdb keeps only in-frame clones here, not all; method: immunoSEQ multiplex PCR. Among more than 400,000 clones listed, roughly 95% were seen once. The sequencing sample was made of naive CD4+ T cells sorted from blood. Documented subset: CD45RA+ positively selected. All receptors derive from a woman younger than 45 in good health.

The V gene is TRBV7-3, the J gene TRBJ2-1; no reliable D call. The CDR3 is 15 residues long. Trimming removed 5 bases at V and 6 bases at J, with 17 bases between. CDR1 SGHTA and CDR2 FQGTGA come from the germline V gene. As DNA, the CDR3 is TGTGCCAGCAGCCCCTTAGCCGGGCGCTTCAATGAGCAGTTCTTC. This codes for CASSPLAGRFNEQFF.

J is TRBJ1-1 and V is TRBV7-2; perhaps TRBD1 as D (5 bases). Trimming stripped 2 bases from V and 4 bases from J, with 14 bases between. Germline values: CDR1 SGHTA, CDR2 FQGNSA. There are 15 residues in the CDR3. The CDR3 region is CASSLMDTIGTEAFF. CDR3 bases: TGTGCCAGCAGCTTAATGGACACTATCGGCACTGAAGCTTTCTTT.

The V gene is TRBV4-2, the J gene TRBJ1-1; D remains ambiguous. The CDR3 is made up of 16 amino acids. Germline V lookup: CDR1 LGHNA, CDR2 YNFKEQ. V lost 0 bases, J lost 3 bases, and 14 bases lay in between. The CDR3 region has the DNA TGTGCCAGCAGCCAAGATCCGGAAGGTTTGCACACTGAAGCTTTCTTT. It specifies CASSQDPEGLHTEAFF.

The J gene is TRBJ2-1, the V gene TRBV5-4; TRBD2 matches at 9 bases. Trimming removed 5 bases from V and 3 bases from J; junction bases left unmatched: 9. Germline-derived CDR1 and CDR2 are SGHNT and YYREEE (reference sequence). The CDR3 sequence is 16 residues long. CDR3 loop: CASSLAGTSRYNEQFF. CDR3 DNA: TGTGCCAGCAGTCTAGCCGGGACTAGCCGCTACAATGAGCAGTTCTTC.

The rearrangement joins TRBV7-8 to TRBJ2-1, with 9 bases identical to TRBD2. The trim removed 1 base at V and 5 bases at J, leaving 6 bases unmatched. This CDR3 has 16 amino acids. CDR1 and CDR2 (germline): SGHVS, FQNEAQ. CDR3 coding DNA: TGTGCCAGCAGCTTAGTAGTACTAGCGGGTAACAATGAGCAGTTCTTC. Translated: CASSLVVLAGNNEQFF.

V is TRBV5-1 and J is TRBJ2-1; TRBD2 agrees at 9 bases. Germline lookup yields CDR1 SGHRS and CDR2 YFSETQ. Trimming at V came to 4 bases and at J to 16 bases, leaving 15 bases not matched to a gene. The CDR3 extends over 14 amino acids. The CDR3 nucleotides are TGCGCCAGCAGCCCGTTGGGACAGCGGGGGGCAATTTTCTTC. Its translation is CASSPLGQRGAIFF.

This sequence joins TRBV4-1 and TRBJ1-3; D unclear. Trimming pared 3 bases from V and 0 bases from J, leaving 12 bases between. Germline V lookup: CDR1 MGHRA, CDR2 YSYEKL. This CDR3 spans 16 amino acids. CDR3 region: CASSHPLGSSGNTIYF. CDR3 in DNA: TGCGCCAGCAGCCACCCTTTGGGGAGCTCTGGAAACACCATATATTTT.

The chain combines TRBV10-3 with TRBJ2-6, with 8 bases identical to TRBD1. Unmatched junction bases numbered 4, after V lost 4 bases and J lost 2 bases. Looked up from germline, CDR1 is ENHRY and CDR2 is SYGVKD. The CDR3 runs to 16 residues. CDR3 sequence: CAISGGQAAGANVLTF. CDR3 in DNA: TGTGCCATCAGTGGGGGACAGGCAGCTGGGGCCAACGTCCTGACTTTC.

The chain joins TRBV11-2 to TRBJ1-1, with D unclear. Germline CDR1 is SGHAT and CDR2 is FQNNGV. Deletions cut 5 bases from V and 1 base from J, with 8 bases between. CDR3 size: 13 residues. The CDR3, as DNA: TGTGCCAGCAGCCCACAAGAGAACACTGAAGCTTTCTTT. Residues: CASSPQENTEAFF. The whole variable domain, remainder taken from reference TRBV11-2 and TRBJ1-1, is EAGVAQSPRYKIIEKRQSVAFWCNPISGHATLYWYQQILGQGPKLLIQFQNNGVVDDSQLPKDRFSAERLKGVDSTLKIQPAKLEDSAVYLCASSPQENTEAFFGQGTRLTVV.

The V call is TRBV5-1, the J call TRBJ1-5; 10 bases map to TRBD1. J was trimmed by 6 bases and V by 6 bases; bases with no gene match: 9. CDR1 and CDR2 from the germline V gene are SGHRS and YFSETQ. CDR3 length equals 15 residues. The CDR3, as DNA: TGCGCCAGCAAACCCGGGACAGGGGTCGGTCAGCCCCAGCATTTT. It specifies CASKPGTGVGQPQHF. Full variable domain (rest looked up from reference TRBV5-1 and TRBJ1-5): KAGVTQTPRYLIKTRGQQVTLSCSPISGHRSVSWYQQTPGQGLQFLFEYFSETQRNKGNFPGRFSGRQFSNSRSEMNVSTLELGDSALYLCASKPGTGVGQPQHFGDGTRLSIL.

CDR3 DNA sequence: TGTGCCAGCACCCGGACTAGCGGGACCCCCCATGAGCAGTTCTTC. Translating gives CASTRTSGTPHEQFF. The chain carries TRBV9 and TRBJ2-1; TRBD2 agrees at 12 bases. The CDR3 is 15 residues long. The J segment lost 8 bases and the V segment lost 6 bases, leaving 9 bases of the junction unmatched. Germline CDR1 is SGDLS and CDR2 is YYNGEE.

The table lists this clone with a count of one. The chain combines TRBV7-2 with TRBJ1-4, with 8 positions matching TRBD1. V trimming: 2 bases; J trimming: 5 bases; junction bases outside the gene matches: 1. The CDR3 is 14 residues long. CDR1 and CDR2 (germline): SGHTA, FQGNSA. The CDR3 is CASSLRTGNEKLFF. CDR3 bases: TGTGCCAGCAGCTTAAGGACAGGGAATGAAAAACTGTTTTTT.

This clone was found once. The rearrangement links TRBV5-6 to TRBJ1-1, with D uncertain. The CDR3 has 15 amino acids. Germline CDR1 and CDR2: SGHDT and YYEEEE. Trimming left V 1 base short and J 2 bases short, with 12 bases between. The CDR3 is CASSLFDWKNTEAFF. The CDR3 region has the DNA TGTGCCAGCAGCTTGTTTGATTGGAAAAACACTGAAGCTTTCTTT.

DNA of the CDR3: TGTGCCAGCAGTGAATTACGACTAGCGATCTACGAGCAGTACTTC. It yields the protein CASSELRLAIYEQYF. The rearrangement joins TRBV6-1 to TRBJ2-7; 8 bases map to TRBD2. V shed 2 bases and J 3 bases; nucleotides not matched to a gene: 6. CDR1 is MNHNS, CDR2 SASEGT, per germline. This CDR3 is built from 15 residues.

The V and J genes are TRBV29-1 and TRBJ2-7; weak D call: TRBD1 (6 bases). CDR3 length: 13 residues. Trimming pared 3 bases from V and 3 bases from J, leaving 12 bases between. CDR1 and CDR2 from the germline V gene are SQVTM and ANQGSEA. CDR3 protein: CSVEVQGNYEQYF. The CDR3 DNA reads TGCAGCGTTGAGGTACAGGGCAACTACGAGCAGTACTTC.

The chain recombines TRBV5-6 with TRBJ1-3; unclear D gene. Germline lookup yields CDR1 SGHDT and CDR2 YYEEEE. The CDR3 contains 15 residues. Trimming removed 2 bases at V and 0 bases at J, with 9 bases between. CDR3 residues: CASSFLRSSGNTIYF. Written as DNA, the CDR3 is TGTGCCAGCAGCTTCCTACGAAGCTCTGGAAACACCATATATTTT.

J is TRBJ1-2 and V is TRBV28; TRBD1 is a possible D gene (6 bases). The CDR3 is 14 residues long. Trimming left V 1 base short and J 5 bases short, with 11 bases between. Per the germline V gene, CDR1 is MDHEN and CDR2 is SYDVKM. The CDR3 DNA is TGTGCCAGCAGTTTATACAGGGTAGGGTATGGCTACACCTTC. This encodes CASSLYRVGYGYTF.

The chain has TRBV5-1 and TRBJ2-7; the D gene is possibly TRBD2 (7 bases). CDR1 and CDR2 (germline): SGHRS, YFSETQ. V lost 3 bases to trimming and J lost 7 bases, with 20 bases between them. The CDR3 length is 15 residues. CDR3 DNA sequence: TGCGCCAGCAGCTCGGGGGGCCCGGGCGGGGAAGAGCAGTACTTC. Its protein product is CASSSGGPGGEEQYF.

The CDR3 DNA sequence: TGTGCCAGCAGCTCCGGACAGGGCGCCGAGCAGTACTTC. Translating it yields CASSSGQGAEQYF. The chain has TRBV7-8 and TRBJ2-7, with TRBD1 identical over 8 bases. The V gene end was trimmed by 4 bases and the J gene end by 6 bases; junction bases not matched to a gene: 5. CDR1 is SGHVS, CDR2 FQNEAQ, per germline. This CDR3 spans 13 amino acids.

This rearrangement joins TRBV7-2 to TRBJ2-2; D may be TRBD1 (6 bases). Germline lookup yields CDR1 SGHTA and CDR2 FQGNSA. V was clipped by 5 bases and J by 4 bases, with 11 bases between them. This CDR3 contains 14 residues. CDR3 in amino acids: CASSIRTATGELFF. CDR3 sequence (DNA): TGTGCCAGCAGCATAAGGACAGCCACCGGGGAGCTGTTTTTT.

The rearrangement joins TRBV19 to TRBJ1-1, with 8 bases fitting TRBD1. Germline V gene lookup returns CDR1 LNHDA and CDR2 SQIVND (reference sequence). V gave up 3 bases and J gave up 1 base; unmatched junction bases: 1. This CDR3 region has 14 residues. DNA for the CDR3: TGTGCCAGTAGTATCGGGACAGGGAACACTGAAGCTTTCTTT. It encodes CASSIGTGNTEAFF.

This chain joins TRBV19 and TRBJ2-5, with TRBD2 identical over 10 bases. Germline CDR1 is LNHDA and CDR2 is SQIVND (reference sequence). CDR3 length: 16 amino acids. V lost 6 bases to trimming and J lost 0 bases; unmatched junction nucleotides: 7. CDR3 nucleotide sequence: TGTGCCAGTAGGGAGGGAACTAGCGGGAACCAAGAGACCCAGTACTTC. Translated: CASREGTSGNQETQYF.

The V gene is TRBV5-6, the J gene TRBJ1-1, with 7 bases matching TRBD1. CDR3 size: 14 residues. V was clipped by 4 bases and J by 4 bases; unmatched bases: 7. Germline CDR1 SGHDT, CDR2 YYEEEE. This CDR3 reads CASSVVKGATEAFF. CDR3 bases: TGTGCCAGCAGCGTAGTAAAGGGGGCCACTGAAGCTTTCTTT.

The rearrangement joins TRBV5-5 to TRBJ2-5; D possibly matches TRBD1 or TRBD2 (6 bases each). The germline gives CDR1 SGHKS, CDR2 YYEKEE (reference sequence). V lost 5 bases and J 1 base, leaving 12 bases between the germline ends. The CDR3 contains 14 residues. CDR3 protein: CASRLGGFQETQYF. The DNA for the CDR3 is TGTGCCAGCAGGCTGGGGGGCTTCCAAGAGACCCAGTACTTC.

CDR3: CASSDRWPLAGNEQFF. Written as DNA, the CDR3 is TGTGCCAGCAGTGACAGATGGCCACTGGCGGGGAATGAGCAGTTCTTC. The chain has TRBV6-4 and TRBJ2-1; tentatively, D is TRBD2 (6 bases). The germline gives CDR1 MRHNA, CDR2 SNTAGT. The CDR3 contains 16 residues. The V end was cut by 2 bases, the J end by 7 bases, with 18 bases between.